This T cell receptor beta chain was sequenced during a study of graft-versus-host responses after intestinal transplantation (dated by TCRdb to the early 2020s). Regarding the research as a whole: The transplants that recipients got were multivisceral, liver-intestinal, or isolated intestinal. The cohort enrolled some 24 intestinal transplant recipients, one of whom was a retransplant, and a few patients without pretransplant specimens were excluded. All recipients received anti-thymocyte globulin induction followed by maintenance tacrolimus and steroids for around three years. Rather than being sequenced by the commercial service, samples from a few later patients were sequenced in-house on an Illumina MiSeq and processed with MiXCR. Donor T cell macrochimerism was defined as a peak of at least 4% donor T cells among recipient peripheral blood mononuclear cells. Alloreactive clones were identified by sequencing pre-transplant mixed lymphocyte reaction products and comparing them with unstimulated pre-transplant donor and recipient T cells. Graft-versus-host and host-versus-graft alloreactive T cell clones were tracked in the graft, circulation and bone marrow after intestinal transplantation using bulk TCR-beta CDR3 sequencing.

Concerning this clone: The antigen it binds to is not known. Nothing much larger sits one base from this clone, and base qualities are not available.

The library relied on the immunoSEQ multiplex PCR assay. For most patients, genomic DNA was isolated with the Qiagen DNeasy Blood and Tissue Kit and shipped frozen to Adaptive Biotechnologies for TCR sequencing. For most patients, high-throughput TCR-beta CDR3 sequencing of genomic DNA was performed by Adaptive Biotechnologies. The study's processing was this. Adaptive's ImmunoSEQ software was the source of the TCR sequencing data for 15 to 20 patients, while a few other patients were processed with MiXCR and VDJtools. To correct CD4 versus CD8 sorting errors, sequences present in both subsets at a frequency ratio below 5:1 were removed. Because the origin of CDR3 nucleotide sequences shared between donor and recipient could not be assigned, those sequences were removed. To be classed as alloreactive, a clone needed at least 2-fold expansion over unstimulated cells and a minimum CFSE-low frequency of 0.002% (template counts) or 0.001% (read counts). A clone was considered mappable if detected in the sequenced pre-transplant spleen, lymph node, or MLR CFSE-low populations of the donor or recipient. Cumulative frequency of alloreactive clones was calculated as a percentage of all sequences weighted by copy number. The table was pulled from immuneACCESS by TCRdb, which kept in-frame rearrangements only. Such tables lose some clones; where checked, under half of the loss comes from unresolved V genes, and the rest has no known cause. The V and J calls and clone size were taken over from that table, and D and trimming were inferred from the DNA. This sample holds about 94,000 clones; 90% to 95% were observed only once. More than 0.4% of the sample is taken by the ten largest.

What this sample's time point label stands for: cells obtained before transplantation from donor or recipient. CD3+CD4+ and CD3+CD8+ populations were FACS-sorted from unstimulated pre-transplant donor and recipient cells taken from spleen or lymph nodes. CDR1 and CDR2, per the germline V gene (reference sequence), are LNHDA and SQIVND. V and J are truncated by 2 bases and 4 bases respectively, leaving an intervening sequence of 11 bases. The CDR3 contains 14 residues, cysteine and phenylalanine counted. Of all the DNA, just the CDR3 is kept, 42 bases in frame from base 1. General conclusions and limits of the study: Conclusions were limited by the relatively low number and heterogeneity of intestinal transplant patients. Peak levels of circulating GvH clones were associated with declines in HvG clones early after transplant. In patients with donor T cell macrochimerism, the allografts had high GvH to HvG T cell clonal ratios. GvH clones were detected in recipient bone marrow, and some appeared earlier in ileal mucosa or blood, consistent with an intestinal mucosal origin.

Here the chain combines TRBV19 and TRBJ1-1, and the D gene may be TRBD1, 5 bases matching. Sequencing was performed on unstimulated CD8+ T cells sorted from spleen or lymph node cells, taken before intestinal transplant. The TCR was taken from a human donor who received an intestinal transplant. The CDR3 reads as follows: CASSISGGTTEAFF. The nucleotide sequence reads as follows: TGTGCCAGTAGTATATCTGGGGGGACCACTGAAGCTTTCTTT.